A selection of T cell receptor beta chains follows, all from one sample in a study of lung T cells in sarcoidosis with Löfgren's syndrome. TCRdb fed the reads into MiXCR, producing one record per CDR3 protein. The sample carries around 2,400 distinct CDR3 sequences, around 30% recorded once. Sequencing used CD4+ T cells from PBMCs. The receptors originated from a human donor with sarcoidosis (Löfgren's syndrome or another form), or a control subject (not recorded which). CDR3s include the opening cysteine and the closing phenylalanine or tryptophan. D genes are given only for firm matches. Size is omitted from some rows. Given values are once, few, many or a class for expanded clones.

TRBV28	TRBJ2-1	once	TRBD2	TGTGCCGGCACCGGGACCGGGACTAGGAGGACAAATGAGCAGTTCTTC	CAGTGTGTRRTNEQFF
TRBV29-1	TRBJ2-1	.	.	TGCAGCGTTGGCGGTGAGCAGTTCTTC	CSVGGEQFF
TRBV4-2	TRBJ2-7	.	.	TGTGCCGGCAGCCAGGACCGCCTGATTACTAGTTCATTTCCTTACGAGCAGTACTTC	CAGSQDRLITSSFPYEQYF
TRBV7-6	TRBJ2-2	medium-sized	.	TGTGCCAGCACCGAGGTTCCCCCTCCGGCCGGGGAGCTGTTTTTT	CASTEVPPPAGELFF
TRBV20-1	TRBJ2-7	large	.	TGCAGTGCTCGGACTGACCCCAAAGCTCGGCACTTC	CSARTDPKARHF
TRBV6-1	TRBJ2-7	medium-sized	TRBD2	TGTGCCAGCAGTGGAGGGACTACCTACGAGCAGTACTTC	CASSGGTTYEQYF
TRBV29-1	TRBJ2-1	many	.	TGCAGCGTCCCAGTGCGGCGGAATGAGCAGTTCTTC	CSVPVRRNEQFF
TRBV5-4	TRBJ2-1	many	TRBD2	TGTGCCAGCAGCTTAGGGCGGGAGGGGGTGCTTGAGCAGTTCTTC	CASSLGREGVLEQFF
TRBV19	TRBJ1-5	medium-sized	TRBD1	TGTGCCAGTAGTATCGCATCTTGGACAGGATATAGCAATCAGCCCCAGCATTTT	CASSIASWTGYSNQPQHF
TRBV7-2	TRBJ2-1	once	.	TGTACCAGCAGCCCGGACAATGAGCAGTTCTTC	CTSSPDNEQFF
TRBV2	TRBJ2-7	.	.	TGTGCCAGCAGTGACCGGGTGAGGATCGAGTACTTC	CASSDRVRIEYF
TRBV29-1	TRBJ2-3	few	.	TGCAGCGTTGGGACAGCCACAGATACGCAGTATTTT	CSVGTATDTQYF
TRBV19	TRBJ2-1	many	TRBD2	TGTGCCAGTAGTATATCACCGGGACTAGCCAATGAGCAGTTCTTC	CASSISPGLANEQFF
TRBV24-1	TRBJ2-3	medium-sized	.	TGTGCCACCACGGGCGGCACAGATACGCAGTATTTT	CATTGGTDTQYF
TRBV6-1	TRBJ2-5	medium-sized	TRBD2	TGTGCCAGCAGAACTAGCGGGAGGCCCGGAGAGACCCAGTACTTC	CASRTSGRPGETQYF
TRBV18	TRBJ2-3	medium-sized	TRBD2	TGTGCCAGCTCAAGAGAAGCGGGGAATACGCAGTATTTT	CASSREAGNTQYF
TRBV28	TRBJ1-2	medium-sized	.	TGTGCCAGCAGTTACGGGACCGGGCCCTATGGCTACACCTTC	CASSYGTGPYGYTF
TRBV24-1	TRBJ2-3	.	.	TGTGCCACCAGTGGTCCCGAACTCGGACTGCGGGATACGCAGTATTTT	CATSGPELGLRDTQYF
TRBV28	TRBJ1-1	once	TRBD1	TGTGCCAGCAGTTCCCCACAGGGGGACACTGAAGCCTTCTTT	CASSSPQGDTEAFF
TRBV12-3/TRBV12-4	TRBJ1-2	medium-sized	.	TGTGCCAGCAGTTTCTGGGGGGCACGGGACGGCTACACCTTC	CASSFWGARDGYTF
TRBV11-2	TRBJ2-1	once	TRBD1	TGTGACAGCAGCTTAGACGGGACAGGGGGCGGTGAGCAGTTCTTC	CDSSLDGTGGGEQFF
TRBV20-1	TRBJ1-1	.	TRBD1	TGCAGTGCTAGAGGGTCTACTCGGGACAGGGGGCTGGGCACTGAAGCCTTCTTT	CSARGSTRDRGLGTEAFF
TRBV20-1	TRBJ2-3	.	.	TGCAGTGCTGGTCCCCGCACTGATACGCAGTATTTT	CSAGPRTDTQYF
TRBV7-2	TRBJ2-2	.	.	TGTGCCAGCAGCTTATCCCTCCGCGGGAACACCGGGGAGCTGTTTTTT	CASSLSLRGNTGELFF
TRBV20-1	TRBJ1-1	large	.	TGCAGTGCCCCCACGAGACAACTGAACACTGAAGCTTTCTTT	CSAPTRQLNTEAFF
TRBV10-2	TRBJ2-7	medium-sized	TRBD2	TGCGCCAGCAGTGTGCGGGGGGAGCAGTACTTC	CASSVRGEQYF
TRBV6-1	TRBJ1-2	medium-sized	.	TGTGCCAGCAGCGCTGGGGGGTCGGACTATGGCTACACCTTC	CASSAGGSDYGYTF
TRBV7-2	TRBJ2-3	once	TRBD2	TGTGCCAGCAGCTCGCGGACTAGTGGGAGGGGTGGAGATACGCAGTATTTT	CASSSRTSGRGGDTQYF
TRBV12-3/TRBV12-4	TRBJ2-1	.	.	TGTGCCAGCAAAGGAGGGAGTAGCAGTTCGGGCAATGGGCAGTTCTTC	CASKGGSSSSGNGQFF
TRBV2	TRBJ2-1	medium-sized	.	TGTGCCAGCATGGGGCCTTTATTCAATGAGCAGTTCTTC	CASMGPLFNEQFF
TRBV7-2	TRBJ2-1	medium-sized	TRBD2	TGTGCCAGCAGCTGGACTAGCGGGAGCTTGAATGAGCAGTTCTTC	CASSWTSGSLNEQFF
TRBV28	TRBJ2-7	.	.	TGTGCCAGCAGCCCCCCTGTGGAGGGAAAGTACGAGCAGTGCTTC	CASSPPVEGKYEQCF
TRBV6-1	TRBJ2-3	large	.	TGTGCCAGCAGTGATCGCGGGCTGGGAAAGACAGATACGCAGTATTTT	CASSDRGLGKTDTQYF
TRBV29-1	TRBJ2-3	medium-sized	.	TGCAGCGTTGGCCGGGGCAGCACCACAGATACGCAGTATTTT	CSVGRGSTTDTQYF
TRBV20-1	TRBJ2-7	.	.	TGCGATGCTCGGACTGACCCCAAAGCTCGGCACTTC	CDARTDPKARHF
TRBV4-2	TRBJ2-3	.	.	TGTGCCAGCAGTTCAGACCAATTCACATATACGCAGTATTTC	CASSSDQFTYTQYF
TRBV9	TRBJ1-1	many	.	TGTGCCAGCAGCGTAGGGGGGGCGCTTCTGGACACTGAAGCTTTCTTT	CASSVGGALLDTEAFF
TRBV28	TRBJ1-4	.	.	TGTGCCAGCAGTTTGCGGGGTGCGCGGAGTGAAAAACTGTTTTTT	CASSLRGARSEKLFF
TRBV7-2	TRBJ1-3	.	.	TGTGCAAGCAGCGCCTTCCGGGGTTCTGGAAACACCATATATTTT	CASSAFRGSGNTIYF
TRBV30	TRBJ1-1	.	.	TGTGCCTGGAGTGTACTGGATCTTCAGGCTGAAGCTTTCTTT	CAWSVLDLQAEAFF
TRBV18	TRBJ2-7	medium-sized	TRBD2	TGTGCCAGCTCACCACTAGCGGGAGCACACGAGCAGTACTTC	CASSPLAGAHEQYF
TRBV18	TRBJ2-3	medium-sized	.	TGTGCCAGCTCACCAACCGTGTCAGATACGCAGTATTTT	CASSPTVSDTQYF
TRBV28	TRBJ1-4	medium-sized	.	TGTGCCAGCAGTTCCCAGGGGTCTTTAACTAATGAAAAACTGTTTTTT	CASSSQGSLTNEKLFF
TRBV20-1	TRBJ2-3	once	.	TGCAGCGCCATCACAGATACGCAGTATTTT	CSAITDTQYF
TRBV6-1	TRBJ1-1	large	.	TGTGCCAGCACTGGACAGAACACTGAAGCTTTCTTT	CASTGQNTEAFF
TRBV11-2	TRBJ2-7	many	.	TGTGCCAGCAGCTCCACCGGGTACGGGGCTAGGGACGAGCAGTACTTC	CASSSTGYGARDEQYF
TRBV20-1	TRBJ2-7	medium-sized	.	TGCAGTGCTAGAGATATCGGCAAATACGAGCAGTACTTC	CSARDIGKYEQYF
TRBV5-6	TRBJ2-5	many	.	TGTGCCAGCAGCTTCTCATTACAAGAGACCCAGTACTTC	CASSFSLQETQYF
TRBV5-8	TRBJ1-5	medium-sized	.	TGTGCCAGCAGCTTTGAGACGGGACGGTTGGTCCCTAGCAATCAGCCCCAGCATTTT	CASSFETGRLVPSNQPQHF